The rows below give T cell receptor beta chains drawn from one sample of a study of blood T cell repertoires in COVID-19. The data were produced by immunoSEQ multiplex PCR, yet TCRdb's version contains in-frame clones alone and is incomplete. The sample contains 52,000 or so clones, less than 90% of which appear only once. The sample taken for sequencing was peripheral blood. Source of these receptors: a man aged 50-60 years with acute or convalescent COVID-19. Both conserved end residues are part of each CDR3. The order of the fields is V gene, CDR3 length, D gene, clone size, J gene, CDR3 DNA, CDR3 protein. The D gene is left open where the match is weak. Only part of the rows carry a size: once, few, many, or a class if the clone is expanded.

v_gene: TRBV6-1
len: 15
d_gene: -
abundance: -
j_gene: TRBJ2-3
CDR3nt: TGTGCCAGCAGTGAAGCGGGCGACCACACAGATACGCAGTATTTT
CDR3aa: CASSEAGDHTDTQYF

v_gene: TRBV3-1/TRBV3-2
len: 14
d_gene: TRBD1
abundance: -
j_gene: TRBJ1-4
CDR3nt: TGTGCCAGCAGCCGACAGGGGGGCAGTGAAAAACTGTTTTTT
CDR3aa: CASSRQGGSEKLFF

v_gene: TRBV10-3
len: 14
d_gene: TRBD1
abundance: -
j_gene: TRBJ1-5
CDR3nt: TGTGCCATCAGCGCGGGACAGTCTAATCAGCCCCAGCATTTT
CDR3aa: CAISAGQSNQPQHF

v_gene: TRBV30
len: 13
d_gene: -
abundance: -
j_gene: TRBJ2-7
CDR3nt: TGTGCCTGGAGTGTACAAACAGGGACCGAGCAGTACTTC
CDR3aa: CAWSVQTGTEQYF

v_gene: TRBV3-1/TRBV3-2
len: 16
d_gene: -
abundance: few
j_gene: TRBJ1-4
CDR3nt: TGTGCCAGCAGCCATGGGAGCGAGGGCCTGGGGGAAAAACTGTTTTTT
CDR3aa: CASSHGSEGLGEKLFF

v_gene: TRBV6-1
len: 13
d_gene: -
abundance: once
j_gene: TRBJ1-2
CDR3nt: TGTGCCAGCAGTGAAAGGGGGGGCGATGGCTACACCTTC
CDR3aa: CASSERGGDGYTF

v_gene: TRBV5-1
len: 16
d_gene: TRBD2
abundance: -
j_gene: TRBJ2-2
CDR3nt: TGCGCCAGCAGCACCCAGCGGGGGCCTGAGGGCGGGGAGCTGTTTTTT
CDR3aa: CASSTQRGPEGGELFF

v_gene: TRBV19
len: 15
d_gene: TRBD1
abundance: -
j_gene: TRBJ1-1
CDR3nt: TGTGCCAGTAGTCTCTCGGACAGGGGTGCCACTGAAGCTTTCTTT
CDR3aa: CASSLSDRGATEAFF

v_gene: TRBV19
len: 16
d_gene: -
abundance: -
j_gene: TRBJ2-5
CDR3nt: TGTGCCAGTAGTATAGATCGCCAGCGGTTCCAAGAGACCCAGTACTTC
CDR3aa: CASSIDRQRFQETQYF

v_gene: TRBV19
len: 13
d_gene: TRBD2
abundance: -
j_gene: TRBJ2-1
CDR3nt: TGTGCCAGTAAAAGGAGCGGGGTAAATGAGCAGTTCTTC
CDR3aa: CASKRSGVNEQFF

v_gene: TRBV6-2/TRBV6-3
len: 14
d_gene: TRBD2
abundance: -
j_gene: TRBJ2-1
CDR3nt: TGTGCCAGCAGCCAGGGGACTAGTTTCGATGAGCAGTTCTTC
CDR3aa: CASSQGTSFDEQFF

v_gene: TRBV6-5
len: 14
d_gene: -
abundance: -
j_gene: TRBJ2-7
CDR3nt: TGTGCCAGCAGTTACCTACGCAGGGGTTCCGAGCAGTACTTC
CDR3aa: CASSYLRRGSEQYF

v_gene: TRBV7-9
len: 15
d_gene: TRBD2
abundance: once
j_gene: TRBJ2-1
CDR3nt: TGTGCCAGCAGCTTAATTAGCGGGAGTAACAATGAGCAGTTCTTC
CDR3aa: CASSLISGSNNEQFF

v_gene: TRBV11-2
len: 15
d_gene: TRBD2
abundance: once
j_gene: TRBJ2-1
CDR3nt: TGTGCCAGCAGCTTAGCGGGAGGGAATCGTAATGAGCAGTTCTTC
CDR3aa: CASSLAGGNRNEQFF

v_gene: TRBV7-3
len: 16
d_gene: -
abundance: -
j_gene: TRBJ2-3
CDR3nt: TGTGCCAGCAGCTTAGGGGCTAGTGGTCGGACAGATACGCAGTATTTT
CDR3aa: CASSLGASGRTDTQYF

v_gene: TRBV10-3
len: 13
d_gene: -
abundance: -
j_gene: TRBJ1-3
CDR3nt: TGTGCCACGCGGGACTTCTCTGGAAACACCATATATTTT
CDR3aa: CATRDFSGNTIYF

v_gene: TRBV6-6
len: 15
d_gene: TRBD1
abundance: once
j_gene: TRBJ2-7
CDR3nt: TGTGCCAGCCAACTAACGGGGACAGGGAACTACGAGCAGTACTTC
CDR3aa: CASQLTGTGNYEQYF

v_gene: TRBV6-5
len: 13
d_gene: -
abundance: -
j_gene: TRBJ2-7
CDR3nt: TGTGCCAGCAGTTACTCCAGGGTGAACGAGCAGTACTTC
CDR3aa: CASSYSRVNEQYF

v_gene: TRBV13
len: 16
d_gene: TRBD2
abundance: -
j_gene: TRBJ2-1
CDR3nt: TGTGCCAGCAGCTTATGGGAGACTAGCGGCGAGAATGAGCAGTTCTTC
CDR3aa: CASSLWETSGENEQFF

v_gene: TRBV19
len: 13
d_gene: -
abundance: -
j_gene: TRBJ2-7
CDR3nt: TGTGCCAGTAGTACGGGAAGCAGCTACGAGCAGTACTTC
CDR3aa: CASSTGSSYEQYF

v_gene: TRBV10-2
len: 14
d_gene: TRBD1
abundance: -
j_gene: TRBJ1-2
CDR3nt: TGCGCCAGCAGTGAGTTAAGACAGGGGTATGGCTACACCTTC
CDR3aa: CASSELRQGYGYTF

v_gene: TRBV2
len: 14
d_gene: -
abundance: -
j_gene: TRBJ2-2
CDR3nt: TGTGCCAGCAGTGAAGCGTTTATCACCGGGGAGCTGTTTTTT
CDR3aa: CASSEAFITGELFF

v_gene: TRBV29-1
len: 12
d_gene: -
abundance: few
j_gene: TRBJ1-4
CDR3nt: TGCAGCGGCGGGGGGGGCAATGAAAAACTGTTTTTT
CDR3aa: CSGGGGNEKLFF

v_gene: TRBV12-2
len: 17
d_gene: -
abundance: -
j_gene: TRBJ2-1
CDR3nt: TGTGCAAGTCGCCCTACTAAGACTAGCGGAGACGACAATGAGCAGTTCTTC
CDR3aa: CASRPTKTSGDDNEQFF

v_gene: TRBV12-5
len: 15
d_gene: TRBD2
abundance: -
j_gene: TRBJ2-3
CDR3nt: TGTGCTAGTGGATTACTAGCGGCTTCCACAGATACGCAGTATTTT
CDR3aa: CASGLLAASTDTQYF

v_gene: TRBV27
len: 14
d_gene: TRBD2
abundance: -
j_gene: TRBJ2-3
CDR3nt: TGTGCCAGCAGAAGCGGGAGGGGCACGGATACGCAGTATTTT
CDR3aa: CASRSGRGTDTQYF

v_gene: TRBV7-8
len: 15
d_gene: -
abundance: once
j_gene: TRBJ1-5
CDR3nt: TGTGCCAGCAGCTTAGACACCCCTCTCAATCAGCCCCAGCATTTT
CDR3aa: CASSLDTPLNQPQHF

v_gene: TRBV5-1
len: 13
d_gene: TRBD1
abundance: -
j_gene: TRBJ1-6
CDR3nt: TGCGCCAGCAGAACAGGGGTTAATTCACCCCTCCACTTT
CDR3aa: CASRTGVNSPLHF

v_gene: TRBV10-2
len: 16
d_gene: TRBD2
abundance: -
j_gene: TRBJ2-1
CDR3nt: TGCGCCAGCAATCTAGCGGGGGGGCCCAGGGGCAATGAGCAGTTCTTC
CDR3aa: CASNLAGGPRGNEQFF

v_gene: TRBV7-8
len: 14
d_gene: TRBD2
abundance: -
j_gene: TRBJ2-7
CDR3nt: TGTGCCAGCAGCTTCGGGACTACTACCTACGAGCAGTACTTC
CDR3aa: CASSFGTTTYEQYF

v_gene: TRBV3-1/TRBV3-2
len: 15
d_gene: TRBD1
abundance: -
j_gene: TRBJ1-1
CDR3nt: TGTGCCAGCAGCCATCTCAAAAACAGGGGCACTGAAGCTTTCTTT
CDR3aa: CASSHLKNRGTEAFF

v_gene: TRBV13
len: 16
d_gene: -
abundance: -
j_gene: TRBJ2-7
CDR3nt: TGTGCCAGCAGCCCATTTTGGAGGGGGCAGTCCTACGAGCAGTACTTC
CDR3aa: CASSPFWRGQSYEQYF

v_gene: TRBV4-1
len: 15
d_gene: -
abundance: -
j_gene: TRBJ1-1
CDR3nt: TGCGCCAGCAGCCAGGCTACAGGGTTCAGCACTGAAGCTTTCTTT
CDR3aa: CASSQATGFSTEAFF

v_gene: TRBV7-9
len: 14
d_gene: TRBD2
abundance: -
j_gene: TRBJ2-7
CDR3nt: TGTGCCAGCAGCCCGCAGGGAGGGTCCTACGAGCAGTACTTC
CDR3aa: CASSPQGGSYEQYF

v_gene: TRBV19
len: 14
d_gene: TRBD1
abundance: -
j_gene: TRBJ1-4
CDR3nt: TGTGCCAGTAGTTCGGACAGGGATGGGGAAAAACTGTTTTTT
CDR3aa: CASSSDRDGEKLFF

v_gene: TRBV12-3/TRBV12-4
len: 13
d_gene: -
abundance: -
j_gene: TRBJ2-3
CDR3nt: TGTGCCAGCAGTTTGGCGGGGGCCCATACGCAGTATTTT
CDR3aa: CASSLAGAHTQYF

v_gene: TRBV27
len: 14
d_gene: -
abundance: few
j_gene: TRBJ1-1
CDR3nt: TGTGCCAGCTCCATTCTCGGTGGGAACACTGAAGCTTTCTTT
CDR3aa: CASSILGGNTEAFF

v_gene: TRBV7-9
len: 15
d_gene: TRBD1
abundance: -
j_gene: TRBJ1-6
CDR3nt: TGTGCCAGCAGCTTAACGACAGGGCGAAATTCACCCCTCCACTTT
CDR3aa: CASSLTTGRNSPLHF

v_gene: TRBV13
len: 15
d_gene: -
abundance: once
j_gene: TRBJ1-4
CDR3nt: TGTGCCAGCAGCGTGGTAGGGGTCCCTAATGAAAAACTGTTTTTT
CDR3aa: CASSVVGVPNEKLFF

v_gene: TRBV28
len: 17
d_gene: TRBD2
abundance: -
j_gene: TRBJ2-7
CDR3nt: TGTGCCAGCAGTTTACGGGTGGGACTAGCGCTCTCCTACGAGCAGTACTTC
CDR3aa: CASSLRVGLALSYEQYF

v_gene: TRBV12-3/TRBV12-4
len: 13
d_gene: TRBD1
abundance: -
j_gene: TRBJ1-5
CDR3nt: TGTGCCAGCAGTCCAGGGGGTGGTCAGCCCCAGCATTTT
CDR3aa: CASSPGGGQPQHF

v_gene: TRBV10-1
len: 14
d_gene: TRBD1
abundance: few
j_gene: TRBJ1-4
CDR3nt: TGCGCCAGCAGCCCTGGACAGGGTCGCGAAAAACTGTTTTTT
CDR3aa: CASSPGQGREKLFF

v_gene: TRBV3-1/TRBV3-2
len: 15
d_gene: -
abundance: -
j_gene: TRBJ2-3
CDR3nt: TGTGCCAGCAGCCAAGATGTCGGTCGCACAGATACGCAGTATTTT
CDR3aa: CASSQDVGRTDTQYF

v_gene: TRBV19
len: 15
d_gene: TRBD1
abundance: -
j_gene: TRBJ1-6
CDR3nt: TGTGCCAGTAGTGACAGGACAGGGGCAAATTCACCCCTCCACTTT
CDR3aa: CASSDRTGANSPLHF

v_gene: TRBV5-1
len: 14
d_gene: TRBD2
abundance: -
j_gene: TRBJ2-3
CDR3nt: TGCGCCAGCAGCTTGATCGGGGGGGCAGATACGCAGTATTTT
CDR3aa: CASSLIGGADTQYF

v_gene: TRBV29-1
len: 15
d_gene: -
abundance: -
j_gene: TRBJ2-1
CDR3nt: TGCAGCGTTGAAGATGGAAGGAGGTCCTACAATGAGCAGTTCTTC
CDR3aa: CSVEDGRRSYNEQFF

v_gene: TRBV6-1
len: 18
d_gene: TRBD2
abundance: -
j_gene: TRBJ2-1
CDR3nt: TGTGCCAGCAGTGAAGCGAGACTAGCGGGAGGGTCCTACAATGAGCAGTTCTTC
CDR3aa: CASSEARLAGGSYNEQFF

v_gene: TRBV7-9
len: 15
d_gene: -
abundance: -
j_gene: TRBJ1-2
CDR3nt: TGTGCCAGCAGCCCTACAGGGACCGTTAACTATGGCTACACCTTC
CDR3aa: CASSPTGTVNYGYTF

v_gene: TRBV5-1
len: 15
d_gene: -
abundance: -
j_gene: TRBJ2-1
CDR3nt: TGCGCCAGCAGCTTGGCGCTTAGCTCCTACAATGAGCAGTTCTTC
CDR3aa: CASSLALSSYNEQFF

v_gene: TRBV2
len: 11
d_gene: -
abundance: -
j_gene: TRBJ1-2
CDR3nt: TGTGCCAGCAGTGGGGGGGTTGGCTACACCTTC
CDR3aa: CASSGGVGYTF

v_gene: TRBV28
len: 12
d_gene: -
abundance: -
j_gene: TRBJ2-7
CDR3nt: TGTGCTAGCAGGGCTAGTCTGCACGAGCAGTACTTC
CDR3aa: CASRASLHEQYF

v_gene: TRBV19
len: 13
d_gene: -
abundance: -
j_gene: TRBJ1-5
CDR3nt: TGTGCCAGTAGTTTAGCATTCAATCAGCCCCAGCATTTT
CDR3aa: CASSLAFNQPQHF

v_gene: TRBV6-5
len: 12
d_gene: -
abundance: -
j_gene: TRBJ2-7
CDR3nt: TGTGCCAGCAGTTACCCCGGTTTCGAGCAGTACTTC
CDR3aa: CASSYPGFEQYF